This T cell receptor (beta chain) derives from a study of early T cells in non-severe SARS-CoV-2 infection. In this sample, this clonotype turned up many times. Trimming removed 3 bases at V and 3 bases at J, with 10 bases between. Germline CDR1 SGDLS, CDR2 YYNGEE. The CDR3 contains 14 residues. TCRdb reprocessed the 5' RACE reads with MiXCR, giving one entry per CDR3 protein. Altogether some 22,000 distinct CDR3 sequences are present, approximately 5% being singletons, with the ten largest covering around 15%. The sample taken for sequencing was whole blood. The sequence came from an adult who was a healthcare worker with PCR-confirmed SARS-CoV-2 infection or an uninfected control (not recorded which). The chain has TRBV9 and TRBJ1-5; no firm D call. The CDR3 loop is CASSESAFNQPQHF. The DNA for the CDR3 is TGTGCCAGCAGCGAATCAGCTTTCAATCAGCCCCAGCATTTT.